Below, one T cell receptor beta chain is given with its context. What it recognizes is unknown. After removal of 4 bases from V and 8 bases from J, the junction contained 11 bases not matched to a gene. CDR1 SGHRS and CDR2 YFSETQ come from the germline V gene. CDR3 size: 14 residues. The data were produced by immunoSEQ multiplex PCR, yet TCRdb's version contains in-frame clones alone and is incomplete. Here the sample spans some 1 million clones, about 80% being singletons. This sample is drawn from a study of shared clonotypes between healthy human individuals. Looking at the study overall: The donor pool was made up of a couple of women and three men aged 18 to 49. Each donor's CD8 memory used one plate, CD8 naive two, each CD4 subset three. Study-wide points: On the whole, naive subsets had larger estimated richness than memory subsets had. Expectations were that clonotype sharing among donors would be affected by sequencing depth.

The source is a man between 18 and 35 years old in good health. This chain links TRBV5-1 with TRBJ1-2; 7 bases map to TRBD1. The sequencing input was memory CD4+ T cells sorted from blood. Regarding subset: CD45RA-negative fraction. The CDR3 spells CASSGETGTYGYTF. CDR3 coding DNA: TGCGCCAGCAGCGGCGAGACAGGGACTTACGGCTACACCTTC.